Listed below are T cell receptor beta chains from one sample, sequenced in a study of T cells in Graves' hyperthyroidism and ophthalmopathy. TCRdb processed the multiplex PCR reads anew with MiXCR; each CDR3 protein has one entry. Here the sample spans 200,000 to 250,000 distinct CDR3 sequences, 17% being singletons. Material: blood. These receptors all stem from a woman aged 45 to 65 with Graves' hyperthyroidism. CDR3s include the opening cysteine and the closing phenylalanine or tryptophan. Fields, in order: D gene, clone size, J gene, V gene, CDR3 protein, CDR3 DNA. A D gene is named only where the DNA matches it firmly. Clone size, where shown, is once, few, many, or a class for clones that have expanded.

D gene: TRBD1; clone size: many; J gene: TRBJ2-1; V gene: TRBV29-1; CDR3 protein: CSVETRPGTGVPQWGLENEQFF; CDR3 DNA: TGCAGCGTTGAGACCCGGCCCGGGACAGGAGTCCCCCAGTGGGGACTGGAAAATGAGCAGTTCTTC
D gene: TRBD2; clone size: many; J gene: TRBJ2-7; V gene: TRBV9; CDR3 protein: CASSVGVAGRDEQYF; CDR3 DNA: TGTGCCAGCAGCGTAGGAGTAGCGGGAAGGGACGAGCAGTACTTC
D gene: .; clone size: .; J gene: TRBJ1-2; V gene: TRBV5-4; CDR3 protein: CASSSAGAPDGYTF; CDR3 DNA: TGTGCCAGCAGCTCAGCAGGGGCCCCCGATGGCTACACCTTC
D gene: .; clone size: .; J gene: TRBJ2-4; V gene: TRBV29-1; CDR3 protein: CSVEARAKNIQYF; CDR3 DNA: TGCAGCGTTGAGGCCCGAGCCAAAAACATTCAGTACTTC
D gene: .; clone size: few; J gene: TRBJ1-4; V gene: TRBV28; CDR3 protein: CASSLGGTFGNEKLFF; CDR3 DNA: TGTGCCAGCAGTTTAGGGGGGACGTTCGGGAATGAAAAACTGTTTTTT
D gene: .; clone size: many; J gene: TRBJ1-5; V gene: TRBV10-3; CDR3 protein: CAISPTGHQPQHF; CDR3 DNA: TGTGCCATCAGTCCGACAGGACATCAGCCCCAGCATTTT
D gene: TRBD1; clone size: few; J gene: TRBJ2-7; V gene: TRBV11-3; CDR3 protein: CASSLGSGQEYEQYF; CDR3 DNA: TGTGCCAGCAGCTTAGGAAGTGGACAGGAATACGAGCAGTACTTC
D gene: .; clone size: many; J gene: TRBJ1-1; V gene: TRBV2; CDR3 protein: CASSVSGMNTEAFF; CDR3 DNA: TGTGCCAGCAGTGTGTCGGGTATGAACACTGAAGCTTTCTTT
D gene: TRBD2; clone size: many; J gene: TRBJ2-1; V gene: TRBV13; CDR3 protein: CASSPGGLAGGYEQFF; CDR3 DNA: TGTGCCAGCAGTCCGGGCGGTTTAGCGGGAGGATATGAGCAGTTCTTC
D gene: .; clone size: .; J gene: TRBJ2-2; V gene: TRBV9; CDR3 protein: CASSAGDTNTGELFF; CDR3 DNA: TGTGCCAGCAGCGCCGGGGACACTAACACCGGGGAGCTGTTTTTT
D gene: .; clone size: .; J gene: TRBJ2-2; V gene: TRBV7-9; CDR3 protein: CASSLGALANTGELFF; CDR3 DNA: TGTGCCAGCAGCTTAGGGGCCCTCGCGAACACCGGGGAGCTGTTTTTT
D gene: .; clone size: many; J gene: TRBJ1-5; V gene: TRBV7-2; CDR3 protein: CASSSTGWNQPQHF; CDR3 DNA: TGTGCCAGCAGCTCAACAGGATGGAATCAGCCCCAGCATTTT
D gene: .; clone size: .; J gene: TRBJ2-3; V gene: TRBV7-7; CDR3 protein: CASSPEAQGTQYF; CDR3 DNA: TGTGCTAGCAGCCCGGAGGCCCAGGGGACGCAGTATTTT
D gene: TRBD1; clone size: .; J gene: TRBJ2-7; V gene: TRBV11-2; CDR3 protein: CASSPGTGFYEQYF; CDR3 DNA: TGTGCCAGCAGCCCTGGGACAGGGTTCTACGAGCAGTACTTC
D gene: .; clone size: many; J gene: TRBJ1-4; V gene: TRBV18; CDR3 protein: CASSELRPPSEKLFF; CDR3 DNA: TGTGCCAGCTCAGAGTTGCGACCGCCTAGCGAAAAACTGTTTTTT
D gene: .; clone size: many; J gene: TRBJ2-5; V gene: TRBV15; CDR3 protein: CATSREGLVQETQYF; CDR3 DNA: TGTGCCACCAGCAGAGAGGGGTTGGTCCAAGAGACCCAGTACTTC
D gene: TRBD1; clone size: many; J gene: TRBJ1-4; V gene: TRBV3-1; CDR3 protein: CASSQRTGTNEKLFF; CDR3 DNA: TGTGCCAGCAGCCAGAGGACAGGGACTAATGAAAAACTGTTTTTT
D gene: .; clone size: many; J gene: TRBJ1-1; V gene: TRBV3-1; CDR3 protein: CASSQGVGTEAFF; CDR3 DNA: TGTGCCAGCAGCCAAGGTGTGGGGACTGAAGCTTTCTTT
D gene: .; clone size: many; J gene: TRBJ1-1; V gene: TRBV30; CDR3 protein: CAWTHQGRGVDTEAFF; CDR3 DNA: TGTGCCTGGACCCACCAAGGGAGGGGGGTGGACACTGAAGCTTTCTTT
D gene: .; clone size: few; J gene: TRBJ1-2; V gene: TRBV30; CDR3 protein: CAWSVPEREYGYTF; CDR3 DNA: TGTGCCTGGAGTGTACCAGAGAGAGAATATGGCTACACCTTC
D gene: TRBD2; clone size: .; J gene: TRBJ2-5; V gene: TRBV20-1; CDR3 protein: CSASGGLAGSQETQYF; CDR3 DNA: TGCAGTGCATCGGGGGGGCTAGCGGGGTCCCAAGAGACCCAGTACTTC
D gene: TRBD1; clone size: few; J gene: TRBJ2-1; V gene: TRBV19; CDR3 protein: CASSILGQGIREQFF; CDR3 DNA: TGTGCCAGTAGTATTTTGGGACAGGGGATACGTGAGCAGTTCTTC
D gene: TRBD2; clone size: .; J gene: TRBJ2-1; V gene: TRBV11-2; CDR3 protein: CASRHVLAALYEQFF; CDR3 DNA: TGTGCCAGCAGGCATGTACTAGCGGCCTTGTATGAGCAGTTCTTC
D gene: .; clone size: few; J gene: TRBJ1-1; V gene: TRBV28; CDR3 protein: CASSFLTEAFF; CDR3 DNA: TGTGCCAGCAGTTTTCTGACTGAAGCTTTCTTT
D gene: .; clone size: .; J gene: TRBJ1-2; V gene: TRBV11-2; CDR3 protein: CASSSQEGGVRLGYTF; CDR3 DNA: TGTGCCAGCAGTTCCCAGGAGGGCGGGGTCCGTCTCGGCTACACCTTC
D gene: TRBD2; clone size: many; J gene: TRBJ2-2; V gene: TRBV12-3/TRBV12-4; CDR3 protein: CASRSPGTTNTGELFF; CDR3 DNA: TGTGCCAGCAGAAGCCCCGGGACTACCAACACCGGGGAGCTGTTTTTT
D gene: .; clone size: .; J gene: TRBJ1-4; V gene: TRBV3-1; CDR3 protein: CASSHTTGERKLFF; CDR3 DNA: TGTGCCAGCAGCCATACGACAGGTGAACGAAAACTGTTTTTT
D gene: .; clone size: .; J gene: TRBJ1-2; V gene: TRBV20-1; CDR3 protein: CSVGGAYYGYTF; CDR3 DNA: TGCAGTGTCGGGGGGGCTTACTATGGCTACACCTTC
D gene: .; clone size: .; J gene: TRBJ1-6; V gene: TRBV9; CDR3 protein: CASSATEPYNSPLHF; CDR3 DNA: TGTGCCAGCAGCGCGACAGAGCCCTATAATTCACCCCTCCACTTT
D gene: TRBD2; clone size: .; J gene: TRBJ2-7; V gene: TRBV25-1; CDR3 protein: CASSELTSGRDEQYF; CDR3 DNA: TGTGCCAGCAGTGAATTGACTAGCGGGAGGGATGAGCAGTACTTC
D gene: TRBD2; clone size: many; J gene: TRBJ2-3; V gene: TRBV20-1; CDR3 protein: CSAQGREGYTDTQYF; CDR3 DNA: TGCAGTGCCCAGGGCCGGGAGGGGTACACAGATACGCAGTATTTT